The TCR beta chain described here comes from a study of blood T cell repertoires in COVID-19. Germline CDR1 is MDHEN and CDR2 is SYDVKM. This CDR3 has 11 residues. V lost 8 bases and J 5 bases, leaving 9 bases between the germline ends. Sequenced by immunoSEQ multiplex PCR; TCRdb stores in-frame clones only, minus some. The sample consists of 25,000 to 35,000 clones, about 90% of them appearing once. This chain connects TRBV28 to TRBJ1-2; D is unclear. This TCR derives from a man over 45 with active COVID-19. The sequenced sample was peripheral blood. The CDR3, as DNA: TGTGCCAGCTCCCGTTCGTATGGCTACACCTTC. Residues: CASSRSYGYTF.